The clone carrying this T cell receptor beta chain was seen more than once but under ten times. TCRdb re-called the RT-PCR reads through MiXCR, storing one row per CDR3 protein. The data contain about 700,000 distinct CDR3 sequences, 13% to 15% of them singletons. Material: memory CD4+ T cells from blood. The receptor was isolated from a female donor in good health, serving as a healthy control.

The CDR3 loop is CASSRDGFTGELFF. CDR3 coding DNA: TGTGCCAGCAGTCGCGACGGATTCACCGGGGAGCTGTTTTTT. This chain connects TRBV12-3 or TRBV12-4 to TRBJ2-2; no definite D call. The CDR3 loop spans 14 amino acids. V lost 5 bases to trimming and J lost 4 bases, with 11 bases between them.